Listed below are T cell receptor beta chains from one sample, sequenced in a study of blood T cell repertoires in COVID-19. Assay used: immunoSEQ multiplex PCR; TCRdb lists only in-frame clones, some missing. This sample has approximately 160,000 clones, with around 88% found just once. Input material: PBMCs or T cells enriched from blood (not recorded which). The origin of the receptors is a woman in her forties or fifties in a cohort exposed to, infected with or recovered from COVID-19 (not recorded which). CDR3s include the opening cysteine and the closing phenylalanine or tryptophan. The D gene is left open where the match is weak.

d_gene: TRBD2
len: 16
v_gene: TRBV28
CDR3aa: CASEGGVRLAVHEQYF

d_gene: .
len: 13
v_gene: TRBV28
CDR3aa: CASSFGGLNEQFF

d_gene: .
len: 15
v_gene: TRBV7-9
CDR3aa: CASSSYSRYTDTQYF

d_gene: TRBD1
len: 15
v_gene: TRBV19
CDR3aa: CASTWDRDGNSPLHF

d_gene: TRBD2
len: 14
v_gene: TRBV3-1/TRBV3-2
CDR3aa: CASSPLAGGRKQFF

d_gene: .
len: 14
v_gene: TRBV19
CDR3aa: CASNGQTLNQPQHF

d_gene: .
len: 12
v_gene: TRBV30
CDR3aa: CAWSAGDYGYTF

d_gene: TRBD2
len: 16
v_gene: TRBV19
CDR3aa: CASSIGSNSGGAVEFF

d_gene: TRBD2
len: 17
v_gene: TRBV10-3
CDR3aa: CAISETSGGLSTDTQYF

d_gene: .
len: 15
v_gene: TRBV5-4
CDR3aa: CASSSKEGGNEKLFF

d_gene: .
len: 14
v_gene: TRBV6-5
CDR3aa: CASSTTNGADTQYF

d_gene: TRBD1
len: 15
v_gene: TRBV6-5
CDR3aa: CASRAQGAVAGELFF

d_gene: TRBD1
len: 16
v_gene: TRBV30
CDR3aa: CAWSYPGQGAPYEQYF

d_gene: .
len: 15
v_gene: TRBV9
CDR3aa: CASSVADEGDSPLHF

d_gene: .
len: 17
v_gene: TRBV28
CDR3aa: CASSLETRRGHQETQYF

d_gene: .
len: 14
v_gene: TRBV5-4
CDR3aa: CASSLGQRDEAQYF

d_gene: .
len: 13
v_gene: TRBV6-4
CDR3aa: CASSDEVYTEAFF

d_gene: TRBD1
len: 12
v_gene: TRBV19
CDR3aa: CASAQGANTIYF

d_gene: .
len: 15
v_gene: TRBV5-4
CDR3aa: CASSLGGRADTEAFF

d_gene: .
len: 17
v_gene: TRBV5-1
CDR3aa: CASSLASAQGRNYGYTF

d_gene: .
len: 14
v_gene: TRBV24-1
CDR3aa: CATSGRGINSPLHF

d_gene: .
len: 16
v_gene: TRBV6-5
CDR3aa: CASSYSQTRGNYGYTF

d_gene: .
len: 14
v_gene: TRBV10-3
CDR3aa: CAISSEYREDTQYF

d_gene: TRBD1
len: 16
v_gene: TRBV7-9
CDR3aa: CASSSPGQGGTDTQYF

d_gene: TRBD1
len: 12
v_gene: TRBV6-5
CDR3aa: CASMIAGTAAFF

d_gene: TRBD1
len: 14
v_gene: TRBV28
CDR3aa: CASSYGTGPYEQYF

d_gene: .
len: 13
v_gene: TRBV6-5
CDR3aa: CASRPSTDSPLHF

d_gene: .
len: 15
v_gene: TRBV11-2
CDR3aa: CASSLESLRGTEAFF

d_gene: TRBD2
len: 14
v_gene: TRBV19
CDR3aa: CASSIREGAGEQYF

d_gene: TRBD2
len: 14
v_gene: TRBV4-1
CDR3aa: CASRLAETTYEQYF

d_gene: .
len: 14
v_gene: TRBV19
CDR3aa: CATIDYLDGTEAFF

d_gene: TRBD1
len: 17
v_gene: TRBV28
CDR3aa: CASIPTPGQGVGNIQYF

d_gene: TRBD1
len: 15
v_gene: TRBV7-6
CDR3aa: CASSLGVGQIEKLFF

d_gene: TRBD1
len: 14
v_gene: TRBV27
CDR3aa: CASSRTLQGATQYF

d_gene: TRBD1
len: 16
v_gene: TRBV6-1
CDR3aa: CASSEAYGRGRSPQHF

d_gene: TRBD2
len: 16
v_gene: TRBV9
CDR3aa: CASSVVGGREFNEQFF

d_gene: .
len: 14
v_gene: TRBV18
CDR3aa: CASSTTQDSYGYTF

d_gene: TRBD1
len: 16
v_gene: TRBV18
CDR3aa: CASSPPNRGLGQPQHF

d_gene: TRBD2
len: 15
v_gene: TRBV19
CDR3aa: CASSISLAGSDTQYF

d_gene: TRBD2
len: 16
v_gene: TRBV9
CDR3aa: CASSVVGGRAADTQYF

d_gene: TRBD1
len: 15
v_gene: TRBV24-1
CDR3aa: CATSDPNGTGETQYF

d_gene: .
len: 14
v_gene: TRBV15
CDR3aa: CATSRGPGQEKLFF

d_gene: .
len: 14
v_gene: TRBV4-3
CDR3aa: CASSQEWRVGELFF

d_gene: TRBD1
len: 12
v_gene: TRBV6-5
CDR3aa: CASRQGPYEQYF

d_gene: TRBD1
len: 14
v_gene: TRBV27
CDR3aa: CASTDRVGGQPQHF

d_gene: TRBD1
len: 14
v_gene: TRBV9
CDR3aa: CASSVRSGTGGYTF

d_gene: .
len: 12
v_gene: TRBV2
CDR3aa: CALGGSNEKLFF

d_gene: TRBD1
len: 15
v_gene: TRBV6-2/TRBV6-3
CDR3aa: CASSTRPGQGIEQYF

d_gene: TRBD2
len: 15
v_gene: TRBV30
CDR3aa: CAWSHGTTGQETQYF

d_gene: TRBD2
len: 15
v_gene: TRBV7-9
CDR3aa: CASSSGRAHLGELFF

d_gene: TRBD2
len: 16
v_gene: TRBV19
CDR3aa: CASSFQLAGVRRELFF

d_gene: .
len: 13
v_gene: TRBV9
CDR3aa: CASSVTTQETQYF

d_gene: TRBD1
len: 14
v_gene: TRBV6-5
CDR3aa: CASSTRQGRTEAFF

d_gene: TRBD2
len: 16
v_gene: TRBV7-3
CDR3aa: CASSPTTSGSTGELFF

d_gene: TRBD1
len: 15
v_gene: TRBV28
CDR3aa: CASSSGTGFGEKLFF

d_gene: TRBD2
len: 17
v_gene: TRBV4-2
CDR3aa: CASSDSAGLAGGYEQYF

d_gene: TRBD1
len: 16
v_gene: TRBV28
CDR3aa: CASSLGGQGLHQPQHF